A single sample is the source of the 27 T cell receptor beta chains below, sequenced in a study of cytomegalovirus exposure and HLA in healthy donors. Sequencing used immunoSEQ multiplex PCR; TCRdb keeps in-frame clones, though not all of them. The repertoire holds more than 65,000 clones, with 90% to 97% as singletons. The sequencing sample was made of PBMCs. These TCRs come from a woman aged 18-35 years in good health and CMV-seronegative.

The CDR3, as DNA: TGCGCCAGCAGCTCTAGCGGTAACACAGATACGCAGTATTTT. This gives the protein CASSSSGNTDTQYF. The chain carries TRBV10-1 and TRBJ2-3; TRBD2 aligns across 7 bases. Looked up from germline, CDR1 is WNHNN and CDR2 is SYGVQD (reference sequence). Unmatched junction bases numbered 5, after V lost 6 bases and J lost 2 bases. The CDR3 runs 14 residues.

CDR3: CASSVVGGRGTGELFF. DNA for the CDR3: TGTGCCAGCAGCGTAGTAGGCGGCCGTGGCACCGGGGAGCTGTTTTTT. V gene TRBV9 combines with J gene TRBJ2-2; D gene unclear. The V end lost 0 bases, the J end lost 4 bases, and 13 bases lay between the germline ends. Germline loops: CDR1 SGDLS, CDR2 YYNGEE. This CDR3 has 16 residues.

The rearrangement joins TRBV30 to TRBJ2-1; no clear D gene. Germline CDR1 GTSNPN, CDR2 SVGIG (reference sequence). Deletions cut 4 bases from V and 4 bases from J, with 11 bases between. The CDR3 length is 13 residues. This CDR3 reads CAWTRGSYNEQFF. CDR3 in DNA: TGTGCCTGGACTCGCGGATCGTACAATGAGCAGTTCTTC.

The chain recombines TRBV6-1 with TRBJ2-7; no clear D. The CDR3 runs 14 residues. Germline V gene sequence: CDR1 MNHNS, CDR2 SASEGT. V lost 2 bases to trimming and J lost 6 bases, with 14 bases between them. The CDR3 here is CASSELRSGAEQYF. The CDR3 DNA reads TGTGCCAGCAGTGAATTAAGGAGTGGCGCCGAGCAGTACTTC.

The chain combines TRBV10-3 with TRBJ1-6; weak D call: TRBD1 (6 bases). Trimming cost V 0 bases and J 9 bases, with 12 bases left between them. The CDR3 is 15 residues long. The germline CDR1 and CDR2 sequences are ENHRY and SYGVKD. The chain's CDR3 is CAISESMVRGSPLHF. The CDR3 coding sequence is TGTGCCATCAGTGAGTCGATGGTCAGGGGTTCACCCCTCCACTTT.

The chain employs TRBV28 and TRBJ1-2, with D maybe TRBD1 (5 bases). The V gene's germline CDR1 is MDHEN and CDR2 SYDVKM. V lost 0 bases to trimming and J lost 2 bases, with 10 bases between them. The CDR3 runs 15 residues. This chain's CDR3 is CASSLWTEVNYGYTF. Here the CDR3 DNA reads TGTGCCAGCAGTTTATGGACAGAAGTAAACTATGGCTACACCTTC.

V usage is TRBV30 and J usage is TRBJ2-2, with TRBD1 identical over 9 bases. CDR1 is GTSNPN and CDR2 is SVGIG in the germline V gene (reference sequence). This CDR3 comprises 14 residues. V shed 3 bases and J 7 bases; nucleotides not matched to a gene: 6. The CDR3 protein is CAWSPDRGVGELFF. The CDR3 DNA follows: TGTGCCTGGAGCCCGGACAGGGGTGTCGGGGAGCTGTTTTTT.

In this sample, this clone turned up a few times. The rearrangement joins TRBV27 to TRBJ1-6; D unclear. This CDR3 contains 13 residues. CDR1 is MNHEY and CDR2 is SMNVEV in the germline V gene (reference sequence). Between the trimmed V and J ends, which lost 6 bases and 7 bases, there was a span of 10 bases. The CDR3 loop reads CASSMLSNSPLHF. For the CDR3, the DNA is TGTGCCAGCAGCATGTTGTCAAATTCACCCCTCCACTTT.

This clone came up once. The chain has TRBV2 and TRBJ1-2; 7 bases line up with TRBD1. The CDR3 has 13 amino acids. Per the germline V gene, CDR1 is SNHLY and CDR2 is FYNNEI. The V gene end was trimmed by 7 bases and the J gene end by 3 bases; junction bases not matched to a gene: 5. The CDR3 sequence: CASTWDSDYGYTF. The CDR3 coding sequence is TGTGCCAGCACCTGGGACAGCGACTATGGCTACACCTTC.

The chain recombines TRBV18 with TRBJ2-7; D uncertain. Trimming took 6 bases from V and 0 from J, leaving 18 bases between them. CDR1 and CDR2 from the germline V gene are KGHSH and LQKENI. The CDR3 covers 16 residues. CDR3 DNA: TGTGCCAGCTCCCCTTTCCTGACCTCTAGCTCCTACGAGCAGTACTTC. As protein: CASSPFLTSSSYEQYF.

V and J are TRBV28 and TRBJ1-5; D possibly corresponds to TRBD1 (5 bases). V lost 4 bases and J 6 bases, leaving 10 bases between the germline ends. The CDR3 runs to 13 residues. Per germline, CDR1 MDHEN and CDR2 SYDVKM. This CDR3 reads CASSSRVLQPQHF. The CDR3 coding sequence is TGTGCCAGCAGTTCCAGGGTTCTTCAGCCCCAGCATTTT.

The V and J genes are TRBV19 and TRBJ2-1, with D perhaps matching TRBD2 (5 bases). The germline V and J ends were trimmed by 7 bases and 10 bases, with 20 bases remaining between them. CDR3 length: 14 residues. In germline, CDR1 is LNHDA, CDR2 SQIVND (reference sequence). CDR3 residues: CASTPLGSSSEQFF. The CDR3 coding sequence is TGTGCCAGTACCCCCCTTGGGAGTTCCTCGGAGCAGTTCTTC.

The rearrangement links TRBV30 to TRBJ1-4; D not certain. The CDR3 is 12 amino acids. Germline CDR1 GTSNPN, CDR2 SVGIG (reference sequence). The V gene lost 3 bases and the J gene lost 6 bases, with 8 bases spanning the gap. For the CDR3, the DNA is TGTGCCTGGAGCCAGATCTATGAAAAACTGTTTTTT. As protein: CAWSQIYEKLFF.

CDR3 residues: CAISELRNVLTF. The CDR3 coding sequence is TGTGCCATCAGTGAGTTACGGAACGTCCTGACTTTC. The chain joins TRBV10-3 to TRBJ2-6, with no clear D. V gave up 1 base and J gave up 10 bases, with 5 bases separating them. The length of the CDR3 is 12 residues. Germline CDR1 ENHRY, CDR2 SYGVKD.

The count of this clone is one. The J gene is TRBJ1-1, the V gene TRBV7-9; TRBD1 matches at 8 bases. The CDR3 runs to 15 residues. V dropped 5 bases and J dropped 0; count of bases not matched to a gene: 5. Germline V lookup: CDR1 SEHNR, CDR2 FQNEAQ (reference sequence). This CDR3 reads CASSDYRGMNTEAFF. The CDR3 bases are TGTGCCAGCAGCGATTACAGGGGGATGAACACTGAAGCTTTCTTT.

The CDR3 bases are TGTGCCATCAGTGGACTAGCGGGACCCTCCTACAATGAGCAGTTCTTC. Its protein is CAISGLAGPSYNEQFF. V usage is TRBV10-3 and J usage is TRBJ2-1; 11 bases are shared with TRBD2. The germline V gene encodes CDR1 ENHRY and CDR2 SYGVKD. The CDR3 loop spans 16 amino acids. J was trimmed by 0 bases and V by 4 bases; bases with no gene match: 2.

This CDR3 reads CAIRESGNTGELFF. CDR3 DNA: TGTGCCATCAGAGAGAGCGGGAACACCGGGGAGCTGTTTTTT. This chain connects TRBV10-3 to TRBJ2-2; D may be TRBD2 (5 bases). The CDR3 contains 14 residues. V dropped 6 bases and J dropped 1 base, with 9 bases sitting between them. Germline V gives CDR1 ENHRY, CDR2 SYGVKD.

J is TRBJ1-5 and V is TRBV5-6; maybe TRBD1 (6 bases). The length of the CDR3 is 13 residues. The V gene's germline CDR1 is SGHDT and CDR2 YYEEEE. Trimming stripped 0 bases from V and 7 bases from J, with 8 bases between. The CDR3 DNA follows: TGTGCCAGCAGCTTGGGGGGGCCCCAGCCCCAGCATTTT. It specifies CASSLGGPQPQHF. Variable domain in full (rest from reference TRBV5-6 and TRBJ1-5): DAGVTQSPTHLIKTRGQQVTLRCSPKSGHDTVSWYQQALGQGPQFIFQYYEEEERQRGNFPDRFSGHQFPNYSSELNVNALLLGDSALYLCASSLGGPQPQHFGDGTRLSIL.

The chain has TRBV18 and TRBJ1-2; D is undetermined. CDR3 length: 15 amino acids. Per germline, CDR1 KGHSH and CDR2 LQKENI. The V end was cut by 0 bases, the J end by 4 bases, with 12 bases between. The CDR3 nucleotides are TGTGCCAGCTCACCACCGGTATACAGCCCCTATGGCTACACCTTC. Residues: CASSPPVYSPYGYTF.

The chain is built from TRBV2 and TRBJ2-7, with 8 bases identical to TRBD2. The CDR3 loop spans 15 amino acids. After removal of 7 bases from V and 6 bases from J, the junction contained 14 bases not matched to a gene. Germline V lookup: CDR1 SNHLY, CDR2 FYNNEI. This CDR3 reads CASTPQSTGTSEQYF. Here the CDR3 DNA reads TGTGCCAGCACACCTCAATCGACGGGGACTAGCGAGCAGTACTTC.

The J gene is TRBJ1-5, the V gene TRBV5-1; 9 bases are a match to TRBD1. The germline V gene encodes CDR1 SGHRS and CDR2 YFSETQ. The J segment lost 3 bases and the V segment lost 0 bases, leaving 1 base of the junction unmatched. The CDR3 runs 15 residues. The CDR3 nucleotides read TGCGCCAGCAGCTTGGGGACAGGGGACAATCAGCCCCAGCATTTT. Translated, it gives CASSLGTGDNQPQHF.

The rearrangement uses TRBV25-1 and TRBJ2-1; perhaps TRBD2 as D (5 bases). V was cut by 2 bases and J by 1 base, with 12 bases left in between. The CDR3 spans 16 residues. Germline V gene sequence: CDR1 MGHDK, CDR2 SYGVNS. CDR3 residues: CASSEPSSGSYNEQFF. CDR3 in DNA: TGTGCCAGCAGTGAACCTTCGTCGGGATCCTACAATGAGCAGTTCTTC.

The chain joins TRBV29-1 to TRBJ1-2; TRBD1 aligns across 11 bases. J gave up 4 bases and V 8 bases, and 9 bases lay outside the gene matches. Germline lookup yields CDR1 SQVTM and CDR2 ANQGSEA. The CDR3 length is 14 residues. CDR3 sequence (DNA): TGCAGCACAAACCCGGACAGGGGGCCCTATGGCTACACCTTC. Translating gives CSTNPDRGPYGYTF. The variable domain in full, with the rest retrieved from reference TRBV29-1 and TRBJ1-2, is SAVISQKPSRDICQRGTSLTIQCQVDSQVTMMFWYRQQPGQSLTLIATANQGSEATYESGFVIDKFPISRPNLTFSTLTVSNMSPEDSSIYLCSTNPDRGPYGYTFGSGTRLTVV.

The J gene is TRBJ1-1, the V gene TRBV6-1; no firm D call. Trimming stripped 5 bases from V and 0 bases from J, with 4 bases between. Germline V gives CDR1 MNHNS, CDR2 SASEGT. This CDR3 is built from 12 residues. CDR3 DNA sequence: TGTGCCAGCAGTCTTGTGAACACTGAAGCTTTCTTT. It yields the protein CASSLVNTEAFF.

The sample holds one count of this clone. Additional DNA sequences in this sample encode the identical CDR3. The genes are TRBV4-1 and TRBJ2-7; D is possibly TRBD2 (6 bases). The CDR3 length is 13 residues. The germline CDR1 and CDR2 sequences are MGHRA and YSYEKL. With 2 bases removed from V and 3 bases from J, the gap between germline ends came to 8 bases. The CDR3 spells CASSQQGGYEQYF. Here the CDR3 DNA reads TGCGCCAGCAGCCAACAGGGAGGCTACGAGCAGTACTTC.

The chain couples TRBV27 to TRBJ1-1; D is undetermined. Germline values: CDR1 MNHEY, CDR2 SMNVEV (reference sequence). The CDR3 spans 13 residues. V lost 5 bases and J 5 bases, leaving 12 bases between the germline ends. DNA of the CDR3: TGTGCCAGCAGTCCCAATGGAGGGACTGAAGCTTTCTTT. It specifies CASSPNGGTEAFF.

The genes are TRBV28 and TRBJ1-1, with D possibly matching TRBD1 (5 bases). The ends were cut back, 3 bases at V and 5 bases at J, with 13 bases in the middle. CDR1 is MDHEN and CDR2 is SYDVKM in the germline V gene. CDR3 length: 14 residues. The CDR3 region is CASSFGQGRTEAFF. CDR3 bases: TGTGCCAGCAGTTTTGGCCAGGGCCGGACTGAAGCTTTCTTT.